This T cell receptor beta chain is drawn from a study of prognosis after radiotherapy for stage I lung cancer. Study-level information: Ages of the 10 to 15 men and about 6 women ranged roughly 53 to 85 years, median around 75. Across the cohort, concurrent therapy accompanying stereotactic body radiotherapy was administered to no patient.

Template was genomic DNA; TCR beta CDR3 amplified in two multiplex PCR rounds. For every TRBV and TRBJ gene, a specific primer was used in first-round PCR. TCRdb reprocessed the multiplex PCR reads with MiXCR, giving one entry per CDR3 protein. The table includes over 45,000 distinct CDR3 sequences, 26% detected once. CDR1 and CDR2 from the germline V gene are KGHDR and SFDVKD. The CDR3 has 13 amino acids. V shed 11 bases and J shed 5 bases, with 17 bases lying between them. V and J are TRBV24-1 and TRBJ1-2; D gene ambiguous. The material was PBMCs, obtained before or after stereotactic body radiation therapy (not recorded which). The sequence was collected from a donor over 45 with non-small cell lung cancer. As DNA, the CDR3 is TGTGCCATCATTGATAGTTTGGGATATGGCTACACCTTC. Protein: CAIIDSLGYGYTF.